Sequencing of this T cell receptor (beta chain) was carried out in a study of T cell responses to AZD1222 COVID-19 vaccine. In germline, CDR1 is MNHEY, CDR2 SVGEGT. Trimming cost V 4 bases and J 12 bases, with 10 bases left between them. CDR3 length: 11 amino acids. Study observations and caveats: The study identified only six AZD1222 recipients as seropositive at baseline. The peak T cell response came first, and repertoires were sampled only after it. Receipt of two AZD1222 doses was followed by a rise in Spike-specific TCR breadth and depth. The reported proportion of spike-specific TCRs targeting unmutated variant regions was nearly half.

Profiled with immunoSEQ multiplex PCR; TCRdb holds only in-frame clones, not every one. The data contain under 140,000 clones, about four fifths of them singletons. Points on this clone: Its antigen remains unknown.

The chain recombines TRBV6-2 or TRBV6-3 with TRBJ2-1; D may be TRBD2 (6 bases). The TCR was taken from an adult in good health. Sequenced material: peripheral blood, taken on day 0 of AZD1222 vaccination. CDR3 bases: TGTGCCAGCAGTTCGTTGGGGGGGCAGTTCTTC. It codes for CASSSLGGQFF.